This T cell receptor (beta chain) was captured in a study of T cells after yellow fever vaccination. Remarks on this clonotype: Its specificity is unknown.

The study's findings and limits: Most primary-vaccination clones recurred post-booster (roughly 97% CD4, over 70% CD8).

Template-switching 5'RACE yielded the TCR cDNA; a universal primer site and UMIs were added in the process. TCRdb re-called the 5' RACE reads with MiXCR, one entry per CDR3 protein. The repertoire holds over 45,000 distinct CDR3 sequences, more than 5.5% seen once, with about 40% in the top ten. The CDR3 sequence is 14 residues long. The germline CDR1 and CDR2 sequences are DFQATT and SNEGSKA (reference sequence). V was shortened by 5 bases and J by 8 bases, with 18 bases between the two germline ends. The sequencing here drew on CD8+ T cells sorted from PBMCs, taken on the day of the first yellow fever vaccination. The sequence came from a man aged 18 to 30 who received the YFV17D yellow fever vaccine. The chain recombines TRBV20-1 with TRBJ1-4, with D possibly being TRBD1 (6 bases). CDR3 nucleotides: TGCAGTGCTGTTGATGGGGGCGGGGGGGAAAAACTGTTTTTT. It yields the protein CSAVDGGGGEKLFF.